The T cell receptor (beta chain) described here comes from a study of cytomegalovirus exposure and HLA in healthy donors. Study conclusions and caveats: Earlier analysis found most TCR beta V segments productive about 87% or about 30% of the time. CMV serostatus was the only immune exposure information that was available.

The CDR3 has 15 amino acids. After removal of 6 bases from V and 2 bases from J, the junction contained 7 bases not matched to a gene. The V gene's germline CDR1 is ENHRY and CDR2 SYGVKD. This PCR relied on a set of 60 Vbeta primers and 13 Jbeta primers. Profiling relied on immunoSEQ multiplex PCR, and the TCRdb table lists in-frame clones only, not all of them. The table shows over 150,000 clones, with roughly 80% occurring only once. On this clone itself: Its target is unknown.

The receptor's source is a male donor in good health and CMV-seronegative. This rearrangement joins TRBV10-3 to TRBJ1-3; TRBD1 agrees at 7 bases. The material sequenced was PBMCs. The CDR3 sequence is CAISAPGTAGNTIYF. The CDR3 DNA is TGTGCCATCAGCGCTCCCGGGACAGCTGGAAACACCATATATTTT.